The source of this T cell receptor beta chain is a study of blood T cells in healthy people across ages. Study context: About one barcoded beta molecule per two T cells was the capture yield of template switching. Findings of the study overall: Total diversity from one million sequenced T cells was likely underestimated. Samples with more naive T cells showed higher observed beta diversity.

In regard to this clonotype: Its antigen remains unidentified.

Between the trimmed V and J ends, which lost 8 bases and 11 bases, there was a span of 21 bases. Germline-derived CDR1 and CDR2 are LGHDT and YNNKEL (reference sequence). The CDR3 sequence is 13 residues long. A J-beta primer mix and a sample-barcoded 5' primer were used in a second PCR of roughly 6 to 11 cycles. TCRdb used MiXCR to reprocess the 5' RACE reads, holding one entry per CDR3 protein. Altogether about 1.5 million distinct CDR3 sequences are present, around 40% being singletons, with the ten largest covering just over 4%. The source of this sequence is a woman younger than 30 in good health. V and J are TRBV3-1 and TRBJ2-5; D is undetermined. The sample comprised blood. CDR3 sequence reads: CASLRWGNNEQYF. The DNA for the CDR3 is TGTGCCAGCTTACGATGGGGAAACAATGAGCAGTACTTC.